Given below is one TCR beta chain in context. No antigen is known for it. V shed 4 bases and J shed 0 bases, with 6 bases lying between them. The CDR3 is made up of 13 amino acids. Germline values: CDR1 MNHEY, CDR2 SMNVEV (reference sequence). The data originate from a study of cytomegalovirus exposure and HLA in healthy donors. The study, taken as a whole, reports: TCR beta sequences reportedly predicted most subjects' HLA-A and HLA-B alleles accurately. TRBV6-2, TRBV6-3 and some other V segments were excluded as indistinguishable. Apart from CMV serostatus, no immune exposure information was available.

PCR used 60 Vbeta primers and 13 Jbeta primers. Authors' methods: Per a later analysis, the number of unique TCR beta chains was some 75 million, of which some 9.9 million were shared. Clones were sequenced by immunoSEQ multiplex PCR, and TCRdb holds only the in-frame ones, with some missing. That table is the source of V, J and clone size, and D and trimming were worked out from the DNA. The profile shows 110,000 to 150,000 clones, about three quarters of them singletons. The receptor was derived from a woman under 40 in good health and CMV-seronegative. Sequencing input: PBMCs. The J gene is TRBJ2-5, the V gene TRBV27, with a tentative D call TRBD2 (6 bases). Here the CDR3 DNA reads TGTGCCAGCAGTTCGGGGGACCAAGAGACCCAGTACTTC. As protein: CASSSGDQETQYF.